This entry features one T cell receptor beta chain sequence. This record belongs to a study of blood T cell repertoires in COVID-19. Whole-study context: PBMCs, B-cell-depleted T cells, or T cells provided the cDNA or gDNA that made up the material.

V lost 3 bases, J lost 2 bases, and 7 bases stayed unmatched. This CDR3 is 16 amino acids long. Per germline, CDR1 SGHTA and CDR2 FQGNSA. The protocol was immunoSEQ multiplex PCR, while the TCRdb copy is restricted to in-frame clones and leaves out a portion. The repertoire holds under 250,000 clones, with approximately 80% as singletons. Sequenced sample: PBMCs or T cells enriched from blood (not recorded which). The chain is built from TRBV7-2 and TRBJ2-1; the match to TRBD2 covers 7 bases. This clonotype was obtained from a woman aged 60-70 years who had recovered from COVID-19. CDR3 sequence: CASSFLAGQTYNEQFF. CDR3 coding DNA: TGTGCCAGCAGCTTTTTAGCGGGTCAAACCTACAATGAGCAGTTCTTC.